This T cell receptor beta chain originates from a study of T cells in Graves' hyperthyroidism and ophthalmopathy. Researchers amplified the TCR beta CDR3 regions from RNA transcripts. Primed by the HTBI set, a first-round RT-PCR was run on the TCR CDR3. TCRdb itself ran the multiplex PCR reads through MiXCR, one entry per CDR3 protein. This repertoire shows hundreds of thousands of distinct CDR3 sequences, roughly 13% found once; its top ten account for about 22%. The CDR3 is 12 residues long. In germline, CDR1 is MNHEY, CDR2 SVGAGI. Trimming took off 2 bases at V and 10 bases at J, with 9 bases between the two ends.

This clonotype was sampled from a woman under 40 with Graves' hyperthyroidism. Source material: blood. This sequence joins TRBV6-5 and TRBJ2-1, with a tentative D call TRBD2 (5 bases). The CDR3 sequence: CASSYGGSEQFF. CDR3 nucleotide sequence: TGTGCCAGCAGTTACGGTGGGAGCGAGCAGTTCTTC.